This TCR beta chain was found in a study of blood T cell repertoires in COVID-19. Measured with immunoSEQ multiplex PCR; TCRdb has only the in-frame clones, and not every one. The table records about 170,000 clones, roughly 87% of them present only once. This TCR was recovered from a woman aged 45-65 years who had recovered from COVID-19. Source material: PBMCs or T cells enriched from blood (not recorded which).

In DNA, the CDR3 is TGCAGTGCTAGAGGGGGGGTAGTTGGGTACTTC. Translating it yields CSARGGVVGYF. The rearrangement joins TRBV20-1 to TRBJ2-5; perhaps TRBD2 as D (6 bases). The V gene lost 1 base and the J gene lost 13 bases, with 13 bases spanning the gap. The germline V gene has CDR1 DFQATT and CDR2 SNEGSKA (reference sequence). The CDR3 contains 11 residues.